Listed below are T cell receptor beta chains from one sample, sequenced in a study of spatial heterogeneity in lung cancer. TCRdb re-called the 5' RACE reads through MiXCR, storing one row per CDR3 protein. In the table there are around 27,000 distinct CDR3 sequences, almost 5.5% of which are singletons. This material consisted of PBMCs, taken at follow-up. These receptors all come from a female donor with early-stage non-small cell lung cancer. Both conserved end residues are part of each CDR3. The D gene is left open where the match is weak. Some rows mark clone size as missing; the rest say once, few, many or name a class of expanded clone.

length	size	V	J	D	CDR3	DNA
16	many	TRBV7-2	TRBJ2-1	NA	CASSPPRGAVYNEQFF	TGTGCCAGCAGCCCCCCCCGGGGGGCGGTCTACAATGAGCAGTTCTTC
12	many	TRBV29-1	TRBJ2-5	NA	CSVEDNQETQYF	TGCAGCGTTGAAGATAACCAAGAGACCCAGTACTTC
14	medium-sized	TRBV25-1	TRBJ2-7	NA	CASSTGTRGTEQYF	TGTGCCAGCTCCACAGGCACCCGGGGTACCGAGCAGTACTTC
13	many	TRBV11-3	TRBJ2-7	NA	CASSLGPLYEQYF	TGTGCCAGCAGCTTAGGGCCGTTATACGAGCAGTACTTC
14	many	TRBV7-2	TRBJ1-6	NA	CASSLSGATSPLHF	TGTGCCAGCAGCCTCTCAGGGGCAACGTCACCCCTCCACTTT
15	many	TRBV6-2/TRBV6-3	TRBJ1-5	NA	CASTPTWGRNQPQHF	TGTGCCAGCACCCCAACTTGGGGCCGGAATCAGCCCCAGCATTTT
13	few	TRBV27	TRBJ1-5	NA	CASSKQGPGPQHF	TGTGCCAGCAGTAAACAGGGCCCGGGGCCCCAGCATTTT
14	few	TRBV5-1	TRBJ2-1	NA	CASSLNRDYNEQFF	TGCGCCAGCAGCCTGAACAGGGACTACAATGAGCAGTTCTTC
16	many	TRBV7-7	TRBJ1-1	NA	CASSLEKRTADTEAFF	TGTGCCAGCAGCTTAGAGAAAAGGACAGCGGACACTGAAGCTTTCTTT
13	many	TRBV15	TRBJ2-1	NA	CATSRDPGNEQFF	TGTGCCACCAGCAGAGATCCTGGCAATGAGCAGTTCTTC
13	NA	TRBV5-1	TRBJ1-2	NA	CASSLVGDPGYTF	TGCGCCAGCAGCTTGGTGGGGGACCCTGGCTACACCTTC
15	many	TRBV12-3/TRBV12-4	TRBJ2-2	TRBD1	CASTVGQGGTGELFF	TGTGCCAGCACCGTTGGACAGGGCGGGACCGGGGAGCTGTTTTTT
13	many	TRBV28	TRBJ2-7	NA	CASSSTPSYEQYF	TGTGCCAGCAGTTCGACACCCTCCTACGAGCAGTACTTC
13	many	TRBV20-1	TRBJ1-2	TRBD1	CSARGQGLYGYTF	TGCAGTGCTAGGGGACAGGGCCTCTATGGCTACACCTTC
14	many	TRBV2	TRBJ2-3	NA	CATGTDPGTDTQYF	TGTGCCACCGGGACGGACCCCGGCACAGATACGCAGTATTTT
17	many	TRBV11-1	TRBJ1-1	NA	CASSPGKVELFYTEAFF	TGTGCCAGCAGCCCAGGGAAGGTCGAGCTCTTCTACACTGAAGCTTTCTTT
12	many	TRBV20-1	TRBJ1-1	TRBD1	CSASVDRFEAFF	TGCAGTGCGAGCGTGGACAGGTTTGAAGCTTTCTTT
14	many	TRBV2	TRBJ1-3	TRBD1	CASYRWDSGNTIYF	TGTGCCAGCTACCGCTGGGACAGTGGAAACACCATATATTTT
12	many	TRBV12-3/TRBV12-4	TRBJ1-2	TRBD1	CASRTGDQGYTF	TGTGCCAGCAGGACAGGGGATCAGGGCTACACCTTC
18	NA	TRBV7-9	TRBJ2-6	NA	CASSSQTGDYSGANVLTF	TGTGCCAGCAGCTCCCAGACAGGGGACTACTCTGGGGCCAACGTCCTGACTTTC
14	few	TRBV7-2	TRBJ2-3	NA	CASRRSLPTDTQYF	TGTGCCAGCAGAAGATCCCTACCCACAGATACGCAGTATTTT
16	NA	TRBV5-1	TRBJ2-1	TRBD2	CASSLNGLAVYNEQFF	TGCGCCAGCAGCTTGAACGGACTAGCGGTCTACAATGAGCAGTTCTTC
16	many	TRBV11-2	TRBJ2-5	TRBD1	CASSLDGTGLGETQYF	TGTGCCAGCAGCTTAGACGGGACAGGGTTGGGCGAGACCCAGTACTTC
17	many	TRBV4-2	TRBJ1-3	NA	CASSQDSGRRMGNTIYF	TGTGCCAGCAGCCAAGATTCGGGACGGCGCATGGGAAACACCATATATTTT
15	few	TRBV4-3	TRBJ2-7	TRBD2	CASSQDRLGGYEQYF	TGCGCCAGCAGCCAAGATCGGTTGGGGGGGTACGAGCAGTACTTC
15	many	TRBV5-4	TRBJ2-5	NA	CASSLQTSPQETQYF	TGTGCCAGCAGCTTGCAAACTAGCCCCCAAGAGACCCAGTACTTC
13	many	TRBV9	TRBJ1-6	NA	CASSVLENSPLHF	TGTGCCAGCAGCGTACTGGAGAATTCACCCCTCCACTTT
14	NA	TRBV6-6	TRBJ2-5	NA	CASSLGGAGETQYF	TGTGCCAGCAGTTTAGGGGGCGCGGGGGAGACCCAGTACTTC
15	medium-sized	TRBV9	TRBJ2-3	NA	CASSVGQRPTDTQYF	TGTGCCAGCAGCGTAGGTCAGCGACCCACAGATACGCAGTATTTT
14	many	TRBV29-1	TRBJ2-2	TRBD1	CSVGGQGADGELFF	TGCAGCGTTGGGGGACAGGGGGCCGACGGGGAGCTGTTTTTT
11	many	TRBV20-1	TRBJ2-3	NA	CSAARWDTQYF	TGCAGTGCTGCCCGGTGGGATACGCAGTATTTT
14	many	TRBV5-1	TRBJ2-3	TRBD2	CASGLAGKTDTQYF	TGCGCCAGCGGCCTAGCGGGAAAGACAGATACGCAGTATTTT
14	NA	TRBV3-1	TRBJ1-1	NA	CASSQFTETGKAFF	TGTGCCAGCAGCCAGTTCACCGAAACAGGGAAGGCTTTCTTT
15	many	TRBV27	TRBJ2-5	NA	CASSLSARGQETQYF	TGTGCCAGCAGTTTATCCGCAAGAGGTCAAGAGACCCAGTACTTC
10	many	TRBV3-1	TRBJ1-2	NA	CASSGGGYTF	TGTGCCAGCAGCGGGGGTGGCTACACCTTC
13	many	TRBV6-1	TRBJ1-4	NA	CASSEVAGEKLFF	TGTGCCAGCAGTGAAGTGGCTGGTGAAAAACTGTTTTTT
15	many	TRBV28	TRBJ2-2	TRBD2	CASTLAGGRTGELFF	TGTGCCAGCACCCTAGCGGGAGGGCGCACCGGGGAGCTGTTTTTT
16	NA	TRBV5-4	TRBJ2-7	TRBD2	CASRAGTSGLSYEQYF	TGTGCCAGCAGGGCGGGGACTAGCGGGCTGAGCTACGAGCAGTACTTC
19	NA	TRBV12-3/TRBV12-4	TRBJ2-4	NA	CASSLNRITGSLTKNIQYF	TGTGCCAGCAGTCTCAATAGGATTACGGGGTCCTTAACCAAAAACATTCAGTACTTC
13	many	TRBV3-1	TRBJ2-4	NA	CASSQKTPPIIHF	TGTGCCAGCAGCCAAAAGACCCCGCCCATCATCCACTTC
18	many	TRBV20-1	TRBJ1-6	NA	CSASQGWRGGTYNSPLHF	TGCAGTGCTAGTCAAGGATGGCGGGGTGGAACCTATAATTCACCCCTCCACTTT
15	NA	TRBV20-1	TRBJ2-7	NA	CSARVADRRGREQYF	TGCAGTGCTAGAGTAGCGGACAGACGAGGGCGCGAGCAGTACTTC
15	many	TRBV12-3/TRBV12-4	TRBJ2-2	TRBD1	CASSPTGAGTGELFF	TGTGCCAGCAGCCCCACAGGGGCGGGCACCGGGGAGCTGTTTTTT
13	many	TRBV28	TRBJ2-3	NA	CASGGSFTDTQYF	TGTGCCAGCGGTGGCAGCTTCACAGATACGCAGTATTTT
16	many	TRBV20-1	TRBJ2-3	TRBD1	CSASPRTGANTDTQYF	TGCAGTGCTTCCCCTAGGACAGGGGCTAACACAGATACGCAGTATTTT
16	NA	TRBV6-5	TRBJ2-7	TRBD2	CASRGLSGSSSYEQYF	TGTGCCAGCAGAGGACTTAGCGGGAGTTCCTCCTACGAGCAGTACTTC
15	few	TRBV7-2	TRBJ2-1	NA	CASRSDRDSFNEQFF	TGTGCCAGCAGATCCGACAGGGACTCTTTCAATGAGCAGTTCTTC